This T cell receptor beta chain was documented in a study of blood T cell repertoires in COVID-19. Everyone who took part was roughly 18 to 100 years old, and they came from fewer than 25 US areas. Either two negative PCRs, clearance, or symptom resolution qualified Cohort 3 donors as recovered. In the original processing: Nucleated cell counts were estimated from reference gene primer amplification. Only in-frame clones appear in the TCRdb table, and some are missing; sequencing was by immunoSEQ multiplex PCR. That table gives V, J and clone size, and the DNA gave D and trimming. The repertoire includes approximately 250,000 clones, approximately 84% of them detected once, and 15% sits in the top ten. CDR1 MDHEN and CDR2 SYDVKM come from the germline V gene. The CDR3 sequence is 13 residues long. Trimming pared 7 bases from V and 4 bases from J, leaving 11 bases between.

The sequencing sample was made of PBMCs or T cells enriched from blood (not recorded which). The chain couples TRBV28 to TRBJ1-5; a weak D match, TRBD1 (6 bases). The sequence was collected from a man aged 35-49 years who had recovered from COVID-19. CDR3 in amino acids: CASTRGGNQPQHF. The CDR3 DNA reads TGTGCCAGCACGAGAGGGGGAAATCAGCCCCAGCATTTT.